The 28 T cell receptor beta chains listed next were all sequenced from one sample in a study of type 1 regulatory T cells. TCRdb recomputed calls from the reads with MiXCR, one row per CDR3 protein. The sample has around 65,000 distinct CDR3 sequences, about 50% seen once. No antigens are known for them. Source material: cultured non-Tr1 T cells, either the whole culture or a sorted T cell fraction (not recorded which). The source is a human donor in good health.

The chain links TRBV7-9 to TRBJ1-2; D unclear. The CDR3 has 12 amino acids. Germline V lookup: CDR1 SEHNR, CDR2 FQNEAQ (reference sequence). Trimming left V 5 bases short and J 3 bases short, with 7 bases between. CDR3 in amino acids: CASSRGDYGYTF. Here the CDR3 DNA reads TGTGCCAGCAGCCGCGGGGACTATGGCTACACCTTC.

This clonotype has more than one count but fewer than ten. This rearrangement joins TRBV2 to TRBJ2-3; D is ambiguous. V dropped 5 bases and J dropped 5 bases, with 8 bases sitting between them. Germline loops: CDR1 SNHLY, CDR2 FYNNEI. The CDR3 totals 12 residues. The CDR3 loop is CASSSFKDTQYF. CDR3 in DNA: TGTGCCAGCAGTAGCTTCAAAGATACGCAGTATTTT.

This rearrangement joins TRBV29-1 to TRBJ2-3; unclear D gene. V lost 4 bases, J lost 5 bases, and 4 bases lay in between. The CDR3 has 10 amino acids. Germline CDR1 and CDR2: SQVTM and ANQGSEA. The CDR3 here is CSVGGDTQYF. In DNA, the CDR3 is TGCAGCGTTGGGGGAGATACGCAGTATTTT.

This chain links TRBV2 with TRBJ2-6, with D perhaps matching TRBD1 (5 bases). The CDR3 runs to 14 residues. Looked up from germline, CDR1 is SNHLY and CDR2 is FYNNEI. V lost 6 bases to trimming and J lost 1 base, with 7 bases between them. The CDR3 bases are TGTGCCAGCAGGCCAGGGTCTGGGGCCAACGTCCTGACTTTC. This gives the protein CASRPGSGANVLTF. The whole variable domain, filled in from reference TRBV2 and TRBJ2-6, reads EPEVTQTPSHQVTQMGQEVILRCVPISNHLYFYWYRQILGQKVEFLVSFYNNEISEKSEIFDDQFSVERPDGSNFTLKIRSTKLEDSAMYFCASRPGSGANVLTFGAGSRLTVL.

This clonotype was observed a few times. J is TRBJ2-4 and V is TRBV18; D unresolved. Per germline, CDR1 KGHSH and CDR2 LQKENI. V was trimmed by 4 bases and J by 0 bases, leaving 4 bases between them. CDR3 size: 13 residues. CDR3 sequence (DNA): TGTGCCAGCTCACGATTAGCCAAAAACATTCAGTACTTC. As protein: CASSRLAKNIQYF. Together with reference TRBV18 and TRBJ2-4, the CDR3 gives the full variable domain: NAGVMQNPRHLVRRRGQEARLRCSPMKGHSHVYWYRQLPEEGLKFMVYLQKENIIDESGMPKERFSAEFPKEGPSILRIQQVVRGDSAAYFCASSRLAKNIQYFGAGTRLSVL.

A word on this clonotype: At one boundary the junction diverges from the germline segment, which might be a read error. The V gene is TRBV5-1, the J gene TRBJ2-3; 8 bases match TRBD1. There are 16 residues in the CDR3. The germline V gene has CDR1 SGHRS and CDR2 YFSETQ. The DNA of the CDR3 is TGCGCCAGCAGTTTGGCCGGACAGGGCGGCTCAGATACGCAGTATTTT. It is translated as CASSLAGQGGSDTQYF.

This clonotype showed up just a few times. CDR3 in amino acids: CASSLDSQTFYEQYF. For the CDR3, the DNA is TGCGCCAGCAGCTTGGACTCCCAAACCTTCTACGAGCAGTACTTC. V usage is TRBV5-1 and J usage is TRBJ2-7; D gene uncertain. The V gene lost 0 bases and the J gene lost 3 bases, with 13 bases spanning the gap. The CDR3 has 15 amino acids. Per germline, CDR1 SGHRS and CDR2 YFSETQ.

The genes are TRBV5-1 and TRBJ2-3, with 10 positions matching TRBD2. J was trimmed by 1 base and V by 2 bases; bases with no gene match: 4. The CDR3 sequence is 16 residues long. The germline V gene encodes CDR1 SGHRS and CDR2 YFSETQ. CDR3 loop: CASSFSLAGGTDTQYF. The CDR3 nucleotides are TGCGCCAGCAGCTTCTCCCTAGCGGGGGGCACAGATACGCAGTATTTT.

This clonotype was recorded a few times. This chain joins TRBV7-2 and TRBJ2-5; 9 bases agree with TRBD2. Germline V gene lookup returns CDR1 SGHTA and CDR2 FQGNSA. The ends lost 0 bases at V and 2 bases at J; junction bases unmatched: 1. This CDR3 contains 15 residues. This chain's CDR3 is CASSLARGGQETQYF. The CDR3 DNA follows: TGTGCCAGCAGCTTAGCGCGGGGGGGGCAAGAGACCCAGTACTTC.

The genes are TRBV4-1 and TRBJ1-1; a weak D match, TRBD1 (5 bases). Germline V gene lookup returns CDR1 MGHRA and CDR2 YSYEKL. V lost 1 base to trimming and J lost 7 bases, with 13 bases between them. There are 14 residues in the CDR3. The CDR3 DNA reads TGCGCCAGCAGCCAAGCCCAGGGCTTTCTTGAAGCTTTCTTT. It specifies CASSQAQGFLEAFF.

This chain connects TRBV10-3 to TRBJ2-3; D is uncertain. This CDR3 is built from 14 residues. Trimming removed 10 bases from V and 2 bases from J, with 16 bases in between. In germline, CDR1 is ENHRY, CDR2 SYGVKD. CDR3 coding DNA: TGTGCCACGTCGACGGGTTGGGTCACAGATACGCAGTATTTT. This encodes CATSTGWVTDTQYF.

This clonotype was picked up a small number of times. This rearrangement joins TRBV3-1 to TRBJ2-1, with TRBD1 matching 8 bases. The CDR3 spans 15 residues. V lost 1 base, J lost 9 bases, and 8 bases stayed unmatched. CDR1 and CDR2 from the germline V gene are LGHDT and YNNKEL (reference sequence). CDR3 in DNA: TGTGCCAGCAGCCAAGGGGTTGACAGGGGTATTGAGCAGTTCTTC. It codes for CASSQGVDRGIEQFF.

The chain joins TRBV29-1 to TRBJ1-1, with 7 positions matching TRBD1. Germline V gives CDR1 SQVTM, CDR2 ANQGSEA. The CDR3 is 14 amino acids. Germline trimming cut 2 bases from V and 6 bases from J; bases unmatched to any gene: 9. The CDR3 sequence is CSVERHRGEAEAFF. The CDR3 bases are TGCAGCGTTGAACGGCACAGGGGAGAAGCTGAAGCTTTCTTT.

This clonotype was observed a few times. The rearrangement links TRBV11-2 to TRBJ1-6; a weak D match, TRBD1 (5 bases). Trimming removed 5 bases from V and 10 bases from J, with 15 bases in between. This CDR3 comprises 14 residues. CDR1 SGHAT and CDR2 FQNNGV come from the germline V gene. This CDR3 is CASSPGGDRSPLHF. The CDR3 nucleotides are TGTGCCAGCAGCCCCGGGGGGGATCGATCACCCCTCCACTTT.

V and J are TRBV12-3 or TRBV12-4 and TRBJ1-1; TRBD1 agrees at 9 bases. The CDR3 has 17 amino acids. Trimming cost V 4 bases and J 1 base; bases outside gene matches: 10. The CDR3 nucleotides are TGTGCCAGCAGTTCACACGGCTCGACAGGGGGGAACACTGAAGCTTTCTTT. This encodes CASSSHGSTGGNTEAFF.

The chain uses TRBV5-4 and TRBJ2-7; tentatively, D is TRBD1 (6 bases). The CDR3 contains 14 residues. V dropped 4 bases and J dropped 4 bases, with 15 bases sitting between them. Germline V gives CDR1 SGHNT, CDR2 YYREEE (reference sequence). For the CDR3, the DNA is TGTGCCAGCAGCACGCAGGGGTCCCCGTACGAGCAGTACTTC. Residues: CASSTQGSPYEQYF. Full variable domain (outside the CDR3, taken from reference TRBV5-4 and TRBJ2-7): ETGVTQSPTHLIKTRGQQVTLRCSSQSGHNTVSWYQQALGQGPQFIFQYYREEENGRGNFPPRFSGLQFPNYSSELNVNALELDDSALYLCASSTQGSPYEQYFGPGTRLTVT.

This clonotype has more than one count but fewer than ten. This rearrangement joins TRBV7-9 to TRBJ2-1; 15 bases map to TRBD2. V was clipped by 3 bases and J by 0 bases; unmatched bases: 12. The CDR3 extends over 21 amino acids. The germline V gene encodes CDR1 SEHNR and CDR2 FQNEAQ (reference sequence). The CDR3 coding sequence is TGTGCCAGCAGCTTCGCTCCGGGACTAGCGGGGGGCCCCAGCTCCTACAATGAGCAGTTCTTC. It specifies CASSFAPGLAGGPSSYNEQFF.

CDR3 nucleotides: TGTGCCAGCAGCCAGGGACTAGCGGGCTACAATGAGCAGTTCTTC. Encoded protein: CASSQGLAGYNEQFF. The chain recombines TRBV7-2 with TRBJ2-1; 12 positions match TRBD2. V was clipped by 5 bases and J by 3 bases; unmatched bases: 2. The CDR3 loop spans 15 amino acids. Germline V CDR1 and CDR2: SGHTA, FQGNSA.

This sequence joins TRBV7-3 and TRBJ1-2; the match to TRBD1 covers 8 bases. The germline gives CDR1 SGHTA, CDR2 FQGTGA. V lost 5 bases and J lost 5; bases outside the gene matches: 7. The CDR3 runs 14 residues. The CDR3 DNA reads TGTGCCAGCAGCCCGGACAGGGAGGCTTATGGCTACACCTTC. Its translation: CASSPDREAYGYTF.

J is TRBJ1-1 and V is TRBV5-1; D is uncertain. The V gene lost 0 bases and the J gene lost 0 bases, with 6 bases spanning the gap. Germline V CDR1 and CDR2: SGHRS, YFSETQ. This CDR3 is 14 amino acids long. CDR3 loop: CASSLVDMNTEAFF. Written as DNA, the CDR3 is TGCGCCAGCAGCTTGGTGGATATGAACACTGAAGCTTTCTTT.

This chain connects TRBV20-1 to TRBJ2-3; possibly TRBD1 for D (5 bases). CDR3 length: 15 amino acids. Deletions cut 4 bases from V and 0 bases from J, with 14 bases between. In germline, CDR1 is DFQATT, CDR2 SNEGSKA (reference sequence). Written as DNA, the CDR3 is TGCAGTGCTAAGCAAGGGGCCACTAGCACAGATACGCAGTATTTT. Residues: CSAKQGATSTDTQYF.

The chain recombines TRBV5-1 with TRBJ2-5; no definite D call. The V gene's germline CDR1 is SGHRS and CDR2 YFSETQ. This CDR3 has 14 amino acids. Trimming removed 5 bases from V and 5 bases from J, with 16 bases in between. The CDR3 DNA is TGCGCCAGCAGGAAGAGTGGGGTTTTGGAGACCCAGTACTTC. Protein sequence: CASRKSGVLETQYF.

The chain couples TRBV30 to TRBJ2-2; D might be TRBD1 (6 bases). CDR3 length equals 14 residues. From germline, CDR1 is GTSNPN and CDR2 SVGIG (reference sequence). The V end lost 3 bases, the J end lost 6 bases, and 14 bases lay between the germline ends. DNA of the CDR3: TGTGCCTGGAGACCAGGGGAGCTCGCCGGGGAGCTGTTTTTT. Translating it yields CAWRPGELAGELFF.

The CDR3 nucleotides are TGTGCCAGCAGCTTAGCGAGAGGCGTCCGACGGGAGACCCAGTACTTC. It is translated as CASSLARGVRRETQYF. This rearrangement joins TRBV7-2 to TRBJ2-5; D unclear. The V and J ends lost 0 bases and 5 bases respectively, with 16 bases between them. This CDR3 contains 16 residues. CDR1 and CDR2 from the germline V gene are SGHTA and FQGNSA.

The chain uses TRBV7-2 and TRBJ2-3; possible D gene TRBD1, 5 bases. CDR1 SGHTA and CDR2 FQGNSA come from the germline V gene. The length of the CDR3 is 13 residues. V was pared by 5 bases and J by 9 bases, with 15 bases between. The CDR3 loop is CASSADVPGTQYF. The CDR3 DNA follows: TGTGCCAGCAGCGCGGACGTCCCAGGGACGCAGTATTTT.

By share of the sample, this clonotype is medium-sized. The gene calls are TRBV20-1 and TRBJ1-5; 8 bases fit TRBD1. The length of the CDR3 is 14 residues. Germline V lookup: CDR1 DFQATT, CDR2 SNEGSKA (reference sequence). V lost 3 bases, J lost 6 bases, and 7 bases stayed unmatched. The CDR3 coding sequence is TGCAGTGCTAGCCCCTCAGGGGGCAGTCAGCCCCAGCATTTT. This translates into CSASPSGGSQPQHF.

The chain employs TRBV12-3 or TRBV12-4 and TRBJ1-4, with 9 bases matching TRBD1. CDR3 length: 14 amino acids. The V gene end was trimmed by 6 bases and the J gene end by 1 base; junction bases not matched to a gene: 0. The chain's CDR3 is CASRGQGTNEKLFF. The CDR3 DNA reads TGTGCCAGCAGGGGACAGGGAACTAATGAAAAACTGTTTTTT.

The CDR3 DNA follows: TGTGCCAGCAGCTCGCGGGGGGGGGTCAGCCAATTACAAGAGACCCAGTACTTC. Its protein is CASSSRGGVSQLQETQYF. The chain combines TRBV5-6 with TRBJ2-5; 9 nucleotides align to TRBD2. The V and J ends lost 3 bases and 2 bases, in that order; junction bases with no gene match: 14. Germline lookup yields CDR1 SGHDT and CDR2 YYEEEE. The CDR3 is 18 residues long. The full variable domain, rest sourced from reference TRBV5-6 and TRBJ2-5, is DAGVTQSPTHLIKTRGQQVTLRCSPKSGHDTVSWYQQALGQGPQFIFQYYEEEERQRGNFPDRFSGHQFPNYSSELNVNALLLGDSALYLCASSSRGGVSQLQETQYFGPGTRLLVL.